This T cell receptor (beta chain) was sequenced during a study of T-cell reconstitution after alpha-beta-depleted transplantation in children. Study-wide results and limits: Most T-cell counts and diversity one year after the transplant came from T cells that were newly produced. Several hundred expanded graft clones reportedly supplied alpha-beta T cells about two months after transplant.

A library of TCRbeta sequences, prepared with unique molecular identifiers, was generated. MiXCR was run by TCRdb on the PCR reads, yielding one entry per CDR3 protein. The sample includes around 450,000 distinct CDR3 sequences, over 9.5% of them seen just once. This clonotype showed up many times. The antigen remains unidentified. This CDR3 spans 13 amino acids. The germline V gene encodes CDR1 DFQATT and CDR2 SNEGSKA (reference sequence). V lost 5 bases, J lost 6 bases, and 7 bases stayed unmatched. This clonotype originated in a child aged 2 to 10 with inherited bone marrow failure, due to receive a stem cell transplant. This chain joins TRBV20-1 and TRBJ1-2; 9 bases are a match to TRBD1. Specimen: PBMCs, collected before TCRalphabeta/CD19-depleted stem cell transplant. CDR3 residues: CSALRDRVDGYTF. Here the CDR3 DNA reads TGCAGTGCTCTCCGGGACAGGGTTGATGGCTACACCTTC.